The 8 T cell receptor beta chains given below trace back to one sample, sequenced in a study of T cell responses to AZD1222 COVID-19 vaccine. Clones were sequenced by immunoSEQ multiplex PCR, and TCRdb holds only the in-frame ones, with some missing. In the table there are 100,000 to 150,000 clones, about nine tenths of which are singletons. This specimen was peripheral blood, taken on day 0 of AZD1222 vaccination. Receptors originate from an adult in good health.

The chain couples TRBV3-1 (or the pseudogene TRBV3-2) to TRBJ1-6, with a weak D call TRBD1 (6 bases). Deletions cut 5 bases from V and 14 bases from J, with 16 bases between. The CDR3 loop spans 13 amino acids. Germline CDR1 and CDR2: LGHDT and YNNKEL (reference sequence). Here the CDR3 DNA reads TGTGCCAGCAGCACACAGGGATCGCGAACCCTCCACTTT. The encoded protein is CASSTQGSRTLHF.

This clone was counted a single time. The chain combines TRBV27 with TRBJ2-7; weak D call: TRBD2 (5 bases). This CDR3 contains 14 residues. The germline V and J ends were trimmed by 6 bases and 3 bases, with 15 bases remaining between them. Germline V gene lookup returns CDR1 MNHEY and CDR2 SMNVEV (reference sequence). CDR3 region: CASSPSGKSYEQYF. Here the CDR3 DNA reads TGTGCCAGCAGCCCCTCCGGGAAAAGCTACGAGCAGTACTTC.

The chain couples TRBV29-1 to TRBJ1-1, with D possibly matching TRBD1 (5 bases). Trimming took 4 bases from V and 1 from J, leaving 34 bases between them. This CDR3 is built from 21 residues. Germline assignment: CDR1 SQVTM and CDR2 ANQGSEA. The CDR3 is CSVARWRVLRGNDNQNTEAFF. The CDR3 DNA sequence: TGCAGCGTTGCCAGGTGGAGGGTGTTGAGGGGCAACGACAACCAGAACACTGAAGCTTTCTTT.

This chain connects TRBV29-1 to TRBJ1-3, with D uncertain. The germline V gene encodes CDR1 SQVTM and CDR2 ANQGSEA. The CDR3 contains 14 residues. V shed 1 base and J shed 0 bases, with 7 bases lying between them. CDR3 amino acids: CSVEVTRSGNTIYF. In nucleotides, the CDR3 is TGCAGCGTTGAAGTAACCCGCTCTGGAAACACCATATATTTT.

V gene TRBV5-1 combines with J gene TRBJ2-1; 10 positions match TRBD2. Unmatched junction bases numbered 6, after V lost 4 bases and J lost 5 bases. The CDR3 consists of 15 residues. Germline-derived CDR1 and CDR2 are SGHRS and YFSETQ. Here the CDR3 DNA reads TGCGCCAGCAGCCCGACTAGCGGGTCTCACAATGAGCAGTTCTTC. This encodes CASSPTSGSHNEQFF.

The chain links TRBV3-1 (or the pseudogene TRBV3-2) to TRBJ2-2; 11 bases map to TRBD2. This CDR3 comprises 16 residues. Trimming at V came to 4 bases and at J to 4 bases, leaving 5 bases not matched to a gene. Looked up from germline, CDR1 is LGHDT and CDR2 is YNNKEL (reference sequence). The CDR3 DNA is TGTGCCAGCAGCCTCCGACTAGCGGGACGCACCGGGGAGCTGTTTTTT. This encodes CASSLRLAGRTGELFF.

The gene calls are TRBV13 and TRBJ1-6, with D unresolved. CDR3 length equals 16 residues. Trimming removed 0 bases from V and 7 bases from J, with 13 bases in between. Germline loops: CDR1 PRHDT, CDR2 FYEKMQ (reference sequence). The CDR3 bases are TGTGCCAGCAGCTTAGGCCTGGCGGCATCGAATTCACCCCTCCACTTT. This translates into CASSLGLAASNSPLHF.

V gene TRBV19 combines with J gene TRBJ2-7, with TRBD2 matching 7 bases. Trimming took 3 bases from V and 2 from J; bases not matched to a gene: 7. The CDR3 length is 15 residues. Germline V gene lookup returns CDR1 LNHDA and CDR2 SQIVND (reference sequence). The CDR3 DNA follows: TGTGCCAGTAGTATTCGGGCTAGCGGCGCCTACGAGCAGTACTTC. It yields the protein CASSIRASGAYEQYF.